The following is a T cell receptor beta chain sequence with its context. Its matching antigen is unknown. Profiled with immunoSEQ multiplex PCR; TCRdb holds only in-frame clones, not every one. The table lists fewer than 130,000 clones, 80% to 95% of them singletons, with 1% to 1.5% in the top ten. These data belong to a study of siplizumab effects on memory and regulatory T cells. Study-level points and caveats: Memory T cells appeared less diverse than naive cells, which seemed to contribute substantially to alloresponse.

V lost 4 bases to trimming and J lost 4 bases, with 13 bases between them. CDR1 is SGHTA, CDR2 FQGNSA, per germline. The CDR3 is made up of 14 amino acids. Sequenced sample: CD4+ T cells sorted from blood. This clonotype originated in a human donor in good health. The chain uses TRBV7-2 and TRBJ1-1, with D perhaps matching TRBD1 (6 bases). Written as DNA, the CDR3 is TGTGCCAGCAGCTCAATTACAGGGCCCACTGAAGCTTTCTTT. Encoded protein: CASSSITGPTEAFF.